This T cell receptor beta chain was recorded in a study of shared clonotypes between healthy human individuals. Broader study findings: Approximately 4.5% was the fraction of naive CD4 clonotypes found shared across a handful of donors. Rarefaction gave evidence that sorted-subset sequencing remained incomplete despite large depth. Richness estimates generally favored naive over memory subsets.

Across several immunoSEQ plates, the genomic DNA of each subset was split evenly. Sequencing used immunoSEQ multiplex PCR; TCRdb keeps in-frame clones, though not all of them. The data hold approximately 740,000 clones, with less than 85% observed a single time. Comments on this clone: What it binds is unknown.

Sequenced: memory CD4+ T cells sorted from blood. Documented subset: CD45RA-negative fraction. The source is a woman in her thirties in good health.

The CDR3 here is CASSSNIGTGDYEQYF. CDR3 coding DNA: TGTGCCAGCTCATCAAACATCGGGACAGGGGACTACGAGCAGTACTTC. The chain couples TRBV18 to TRBJ2-7; 10 bases align to TRBD1. J gave up 3 bases and V 5 bases, and 10 bases lay outside the gene matches. Germline CDR1 and CDR2: KGHSH and LQKENI. The CDR3 is 16 amino acids.